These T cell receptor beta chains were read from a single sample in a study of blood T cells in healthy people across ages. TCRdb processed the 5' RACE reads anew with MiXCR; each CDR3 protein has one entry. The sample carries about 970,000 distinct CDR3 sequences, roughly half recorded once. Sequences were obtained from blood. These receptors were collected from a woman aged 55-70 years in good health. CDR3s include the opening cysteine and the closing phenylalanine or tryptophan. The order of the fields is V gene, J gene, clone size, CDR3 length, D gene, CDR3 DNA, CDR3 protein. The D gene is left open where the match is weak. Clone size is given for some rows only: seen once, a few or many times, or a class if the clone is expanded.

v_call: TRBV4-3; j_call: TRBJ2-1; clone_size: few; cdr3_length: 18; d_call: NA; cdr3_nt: TGCGCCAGCAGCATAAGGGGGCTAGCGGGTAGCTCCTACAATGAGCAGTTCTTC; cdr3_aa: CASSIRGLAGSSYNEQFF
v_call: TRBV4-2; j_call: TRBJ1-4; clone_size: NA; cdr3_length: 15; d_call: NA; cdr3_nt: TGTGCTAGCAGCCACGGACGGCTTGGCGATGAAAAACTGTTTTTT; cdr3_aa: CASSHGRLGDEKLFF
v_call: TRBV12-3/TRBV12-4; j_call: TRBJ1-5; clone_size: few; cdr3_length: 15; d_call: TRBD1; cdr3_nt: TGTGCCAGCAGTCAGGACAGGGACATCACCGGGCCCCAGCATTTT; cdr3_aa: CASSQDRDITGPQHF
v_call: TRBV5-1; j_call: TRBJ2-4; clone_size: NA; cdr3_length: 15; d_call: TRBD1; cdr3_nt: TGCGCCAGCAGCACGGGACAGGGGGACAAAAACATTCAGTACTTC; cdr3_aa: CASSTGQGDKNIQYF
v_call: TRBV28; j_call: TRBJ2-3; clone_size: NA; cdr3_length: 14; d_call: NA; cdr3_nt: TGTGCCAGCAGTCCTTGGGGCAGCACAGATACGCAGTATTTT; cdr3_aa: CASSPWGSTDTQYF
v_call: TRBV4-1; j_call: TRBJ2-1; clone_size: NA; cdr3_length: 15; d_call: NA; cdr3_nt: TGCGCCAGCAGCCAAGATCCGGCAGGGACGAATGAGCAGTTCTTC; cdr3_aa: CASSQDPAGTNEQFF
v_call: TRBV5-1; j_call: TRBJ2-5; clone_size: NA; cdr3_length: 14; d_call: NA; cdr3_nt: TGCGCCAGCAGCCGAAGGGGGTTCCAAGAGACCCAGTACTTC; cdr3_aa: CASSRRGFQETQYF
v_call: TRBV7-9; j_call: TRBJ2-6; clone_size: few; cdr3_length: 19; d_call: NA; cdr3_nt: TGTGCCAGCAGCAAGACTATACTCCCCATTGACTCTGGGGCCAACGTCCTGACTTTC; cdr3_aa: CASSKTILPIDSGANVLTF
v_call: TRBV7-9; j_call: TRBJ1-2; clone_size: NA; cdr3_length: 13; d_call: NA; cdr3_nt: TGTGCCAGCGGGCTTTCCACCAGTTATGGCTACACCTTC; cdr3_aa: CASGLSTSYGYTF
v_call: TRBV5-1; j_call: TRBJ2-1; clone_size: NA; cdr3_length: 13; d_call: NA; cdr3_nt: TGCGCCAGCAGCTTGGTAGGGCCCGGACGACAGTTCTTC; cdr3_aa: CASSLVGPGRQFF
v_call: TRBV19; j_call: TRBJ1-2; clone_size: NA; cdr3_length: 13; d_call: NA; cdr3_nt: TGTGCCAGTAGTCCACGACCGACTTATGGCTACACCTTC; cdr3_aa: CASSPRPTYGYTF
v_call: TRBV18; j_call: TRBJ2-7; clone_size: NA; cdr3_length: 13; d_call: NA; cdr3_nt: TGTGCCAGCTCTGATTTAAGATCCTACGAGCAGTACTTC; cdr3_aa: CASSDLRSYEQYF
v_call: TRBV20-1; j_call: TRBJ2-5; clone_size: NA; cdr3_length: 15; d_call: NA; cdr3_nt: TGCAGTGCTGTACCACTAGGAACGCAATTAGAGACCCAGTACTTC; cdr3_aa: CSAVPLGTQLETQYF
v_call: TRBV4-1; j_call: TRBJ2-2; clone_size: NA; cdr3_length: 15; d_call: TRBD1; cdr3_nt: TGCGCCAGCAGCCAACGGGACAGGGCGGCCGGGGAGCTGTTTTTT; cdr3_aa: CASSQRDRAAGELFF
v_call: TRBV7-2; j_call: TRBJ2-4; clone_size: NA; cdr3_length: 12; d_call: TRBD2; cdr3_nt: TGTGCCAGCAGCTTTGGTTCGGGGGGGCAGTACTTC; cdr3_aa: CASSFGSGGQYF
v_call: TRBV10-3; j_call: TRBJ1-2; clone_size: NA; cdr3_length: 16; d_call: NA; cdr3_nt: TGTGCCATCAGTGAACCGGAAGGCCCCGTCGTTGGGGGCTACACCTTC; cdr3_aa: CAISEPEGPVVGGYTF
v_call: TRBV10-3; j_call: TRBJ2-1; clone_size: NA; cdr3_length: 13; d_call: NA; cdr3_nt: TGTGCCATCAGTAACGGACTTTACAATGAGCAGTTCTTC; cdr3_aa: CAISNGLYNEQFF
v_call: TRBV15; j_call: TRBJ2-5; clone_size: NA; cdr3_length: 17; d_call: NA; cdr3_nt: TGTGCCACCAGCAGAGGAGGACGGAAGGACAATCAAGAGACCCAGTACTTC; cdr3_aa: CATSRGGRKDNQETQYF
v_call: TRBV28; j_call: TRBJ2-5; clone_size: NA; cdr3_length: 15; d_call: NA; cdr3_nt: TGTGCCAGCAGTCTCGCGGGGGCGGCTTTATACGAGCGGTACTTC; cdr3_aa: CASSLAGAALYERYF
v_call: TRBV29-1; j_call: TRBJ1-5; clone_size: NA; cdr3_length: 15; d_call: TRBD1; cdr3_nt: TGCAGCGTTGCGATGGGACAGGCCAGCAATCAGCCCCAGCATTTT; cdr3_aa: CSVAMGQASNQPQHF
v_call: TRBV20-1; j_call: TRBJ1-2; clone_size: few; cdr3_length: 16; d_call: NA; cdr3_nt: TGCAGTGCTAGAGCGGGACACCGCTTCCAAAACTATGGCTACACCTTC; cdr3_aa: CSARAGHRFQNYGYTF
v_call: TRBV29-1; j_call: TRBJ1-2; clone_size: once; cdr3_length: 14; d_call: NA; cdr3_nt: TGCAGCGACCTCCGGGGGGCTATTAACTATGGCTACACCTTC; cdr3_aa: CSDLRGAINYGYTF
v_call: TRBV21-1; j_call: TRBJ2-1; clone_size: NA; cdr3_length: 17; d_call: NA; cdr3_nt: TGTGCCAGCACCAAAGGGACTAGCGGGAGTCTCCACAATGAGCAGTTCTTC; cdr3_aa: CASTKGTSGSLHNEQFF
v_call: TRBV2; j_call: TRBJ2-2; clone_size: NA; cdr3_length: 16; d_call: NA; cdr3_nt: TGTGCCAGCAGTGAACCATGGACAGCAAACACCGGGGAGCTGTTTTTT; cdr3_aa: CASSEPWTANTGELFF
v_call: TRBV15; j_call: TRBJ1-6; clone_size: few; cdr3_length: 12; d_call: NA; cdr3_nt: TGTGCCACCAGCAGAGATAATTCACCCCTCCACTTT; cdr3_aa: CATSRDNSPLHF
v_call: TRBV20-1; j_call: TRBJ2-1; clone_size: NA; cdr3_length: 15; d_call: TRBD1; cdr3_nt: TGCAGTGCTAGAGATTTAGGGACAGGGGGAAGTGAGCAGTTCTTC; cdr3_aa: CSARDLGTGGSEQFF
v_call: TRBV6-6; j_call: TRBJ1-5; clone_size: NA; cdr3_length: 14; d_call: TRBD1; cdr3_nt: TGTGCCAACAGTCAGGGGGGGAGTTTCCAGCCCCAGCATTTT; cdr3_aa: CANSQGGSFQPQHF
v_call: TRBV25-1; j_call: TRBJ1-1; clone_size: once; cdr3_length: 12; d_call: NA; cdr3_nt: TGTGCCAGCAGTCCCCGAAATAAGGAAGCTTTCTTT; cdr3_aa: CASSPRNKEAFF
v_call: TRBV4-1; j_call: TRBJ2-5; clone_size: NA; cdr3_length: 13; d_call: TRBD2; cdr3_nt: TGCGCCAGCAGCAAGGGACTAGCGGGGGTAAAGTACTTC; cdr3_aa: CASSKGLAGVKYF
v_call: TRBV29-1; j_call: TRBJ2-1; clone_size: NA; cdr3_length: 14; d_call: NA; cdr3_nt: TGCAGCGTTTCATGGGGAGTCCCCTCCAATGAGCAGTTCTTC; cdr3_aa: CSVSWGVPSNEQFF
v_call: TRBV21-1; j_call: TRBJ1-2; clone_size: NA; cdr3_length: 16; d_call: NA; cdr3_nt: TGTGCCAGCCTTGGCCTGGGCAGGGCCGATTTATATGGCTACACCTTC; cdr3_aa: CASLGLGRADLYGYTF
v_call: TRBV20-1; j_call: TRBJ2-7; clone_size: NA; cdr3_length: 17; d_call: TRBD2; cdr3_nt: TGCAGTGCTAGAGGAGCGGGAGGGTCCCCGAAACCCTACGAGCAGTACTTC; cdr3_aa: CSARGAGGSPKPYEQYF
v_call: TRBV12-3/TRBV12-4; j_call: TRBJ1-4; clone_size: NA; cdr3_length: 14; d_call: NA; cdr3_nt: TGTGCCAGCAGCTCCTGGGATAAGTCTGAAAAACTGTTTTTT; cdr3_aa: CASSSWDKSEKLFF
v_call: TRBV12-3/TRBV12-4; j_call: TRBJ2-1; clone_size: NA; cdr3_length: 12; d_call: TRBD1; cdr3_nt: TGTGACAGCAGTTTCGGGACAGGGGAGCAGTTCTTC; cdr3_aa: CDSSFGTGEQFF
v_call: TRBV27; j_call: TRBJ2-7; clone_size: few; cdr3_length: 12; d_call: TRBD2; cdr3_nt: TGTGCCAGCCGCGGGAGATCCTACGAGCAGTACTTC; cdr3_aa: CASRGRSYEQYF
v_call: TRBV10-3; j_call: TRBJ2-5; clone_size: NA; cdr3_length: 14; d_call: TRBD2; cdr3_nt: TGTGCCATCAGTGAGTCTCTAGCGGGAGAGACCCAGTACTTC; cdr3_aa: CAISESLAGETQYF
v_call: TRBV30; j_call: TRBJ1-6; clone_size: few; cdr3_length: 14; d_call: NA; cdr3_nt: TGTGCCTGGAGTATTACAGGGTCTAATTCACCCCTCCACTTT; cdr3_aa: CAWSITGSNSPLHF
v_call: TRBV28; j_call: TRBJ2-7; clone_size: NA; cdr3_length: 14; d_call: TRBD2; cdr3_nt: TGTGCCAGCAGACCGGGACTAGCCTCCTACGAGCAGTACTTC; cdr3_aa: CASRPGLASYEQYF
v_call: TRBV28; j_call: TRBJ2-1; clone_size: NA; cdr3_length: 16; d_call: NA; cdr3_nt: TGTGCCAGCAGTAATACTCGACGGAGCTCCTACAATGAGCAGTTCTTC; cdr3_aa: CASSNTRRSSYNEQFF
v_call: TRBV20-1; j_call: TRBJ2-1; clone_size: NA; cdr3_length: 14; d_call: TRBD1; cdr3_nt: TGCAGTGCTAGCGGCAGGGGGTCACACAATGAGCAGTTCTTC; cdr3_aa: CSASGRGSHNEQFF
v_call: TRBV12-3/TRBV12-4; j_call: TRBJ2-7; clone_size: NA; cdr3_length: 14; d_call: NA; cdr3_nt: TGTGCCAGCAGTCGACAGGTCCTCTCCTACGAGCAGTACTTC; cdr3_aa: CASSRQVLSYEQYF